Listed below are T cell receptor beta chains from one sample, sequenced in a study of a mutant IDH1 vaccine in newly diagnosed glioma. Sequencing used immunoSEQ multiplex PCR; TCRdb keeps in-frame clones, though not all of them. Among about 56,000 clones listed, over 80% were seen once. For these TCRs, the target antigens are not known. This specimen was PBMCs, taken from a glioma patient whose treatment included an IDH1 peptide vaccine. The receptors were sampled from a man in his forties with glioma. The CDR3 runs from the conserved cysteine through the conserved F or W. Fields, in order: J gene, V gene, D gene, clone size, CDR3 protein, CDR3 DNA. The D gene is left open where the match is weak. Clone sizes are given selectively: once, few, many, or a class where the clone is expanded.

j_call: TRBJ1-4; v_call: TRBV2; d_call: TRBD1; clone_size: -; cdr3_aa: CASRGDSMGEKLFF; cdr3_nt: TGTGCCAGCAGGGGGGACAGCATGGGGGAAAAACTGTTTTTT
j_call: TRBJ2-1; v_call: TRBV29-1; d_call: TRBD2; clone_size: -; cdr3_aa: CSVAVLAGVDEQFF; cdr3_nt: TGCAGCGTTGCGGTACTAGCGGGAGTAGATGAGCAGTTCTTC
j_call: TRBJ1-2; v_call: TRBV7-7; d_call: -; clone_size: -; cdr3_aa: CASRPQGRPGRGYTF; cdr3_nt: TGTGCTAGCAGACCACAGGGACGTCCTGGGCGGGGCTACACCTTC
j_call: TRBJ2-7; v_call: TRBV11-2; d_call: -; clone_size: -; cdr3_aa: CASSLTVSSYEQYF; cdr3_nt: TGTGCCAGCAGCTTAACGGTCAGTTCCTACGAGCAGTACTTC
j_call: TRBJ1-3; v_call: TRBV6-5; d_call: -; clone_size: -; cdr3_aa: CASSYRGAISGNTIYF; cdr3_nt: TGTGCCAGCAGTTACCGGGGGGCTATCTCTGGAAACACCATATATTTT
j_call: TRBJ1-1; v_call: TRBV7-8; d_call: TRBD1; clone_size: once; cdr3_aa: CASSSEGGFGTEAFF; cdr3_nt: TGTGCCAGCAGCTCAGAAGGGGGCTTCGGCACTGAAGCTTTCTTT
j_call: TRBJ2-1; v_call: TRBV5-4; d_call: TRBD2; clone_size: -; cdr3_aa: CAAGQNIGTSGNNEQFF; cdr3_nt: TGTGCCGCGGGACAGAACATTGGGACTAGCGGGAACAATGAGCAGTTCTTC
j_call: TRBJ2-5; v_call: TRBV5-1; d_call: -; clone_size: -; cdr3_aa: CASSAGSQETQYF; cdr3_nt: TGCGCCAGCAGCGCAGGGTCCCAAGAGACCCAGTACTTC
j_call: TRBJ2-6; v_call: TRBV5-5; d_call: -; clone_size: -; cdr3_aa: CASSSPFYSGRPGGANVLTF; cdr3_nt: TGTGCCAGCAGCTCCCCTTTTTATAGCGGTCGACCCGGTGGGGCCAACGTCCTGACTTTC
j_call: TRBJ2-1; v_call: TRBV10-3; d_call: TRBD2; clone_size: -; cdr3_aa: CAIRSGSAAGGLNEQFF; cdr3_nt: TGTGCCATCAGATCGGGATCCGCGGCGGGAGGGCTTAATGAGCAGTTCTTC
j_call: TRBJ1-1; v_call: TRBV19; d_call: -; clone_size: -; cdr3_aa: CASSTGALLNTEAFF; cdr3_nt: TGTGCCAGTAGTACCGGGGCCCTCTTGAACACTGAAGCTTTCTTT
j_call: TRBJ2-1; v_call: TRBV10-3; d_call: -; clone_size: -; cdr3_aa: CAISESRVADDYNEQFF; cdr3_nt: TGTGCCATCAGTGAGAGCCGGGTAGCGGATGACTACAATGAGCAGTTCTTC
j_call: TRBJ2-5; v_call: TRBV5-8; d_call: -; clone_size: -; cdr3_aa: CASTRGALQQETQYF; cdr3_nt: TGTGCCAGCACCAGAGGGGCCCTCCAGCAAGAGACCCAGTACTTC
j_call: TRBJ1-1; v_call: TRBV15; d_call: -; clone_size: -; cdr3_aa: CATSREGASMNTEAFF; cdr3_nt: TGTGCCACCAGCAGAGAGGGGGCATCCATGAACACTGAAGCTTTCTTT
j_call: TRBJ2-7; v_call: TRBV20-1; d_call: TRBD2; clone_size: once; cdr3_aa: CSAPRGGEQYF; cdr3_nt: TGCAGTGCCCCACGGGGGGGCGAGCAGTACTTC
j_call: TRBJ2-1; v_call: TRBV7-6; d_call: TRBD1; clone_size: -; cdr3_aa: CASSLWTGGYEQFF; cdr3_nt: TGTGCCAGCAGCTTATGGACAGGGGGCTATGAGCAGTTCTTC
j_call: TRBJ2-7; v_call: TRBV15; d_call: -; clone_size: once; cdr3_aa: CATSREGTDEQYF; cdr3_nt: TGTGCCACCAGCAGGGAGGGGACGGACGAGCAGTACTTC
j_call: TRBJ2-2; v_call: TRBV29-1; d_call: -; clone_size: -; cdr3_aa: CSVIKDTGELFF; cdr3_nt: TGCAGCGTTATTAAGGACACCGGGGAGCTGTTTTTT
j_call: TRBJ2-7; v_call: TRBV18; d_call: -; clone_size: -; cdr3_aa: CASSPNSGILSSEQYF; cdr3_nt: TGTGCCAGCTCACCAAATTCCGGAATCCTAAGTAGCGAGCAGTACTTC
j_call: TRBJ2-2; v_call: TRBV2; d_call: TRBD2; clone_size: -; cdr3_aa: CASKPSGWTGELFF; cdr3_nt: TGTGCCAGCAAACCTAGCGGATGGACCGGGGAGCTGTTTTTT
j_call: TRBJ2-7; v_call: TRBV6-5; d_call: -; clone_size: -; cdr3_aa: CASKIGGGRYEQYF; cdr3_nt: TGTGCCAGCAAAATTGGGGGGGGGCGATACGAGCAGTACTTC
j_call: TRBJ2-3; v_call: TRBV4-1; d_call: -; clone_size: -; cdr3_aa: CASSQGRGDTQYF; cdr3_nt: TGCGCCAGCAGCCAAGGGCGCGGGGATACGCAGTATTTT
j_call: TRBJ2-5; v_call: TRBV7-2; d_call: -; clone_size: -; cdr3_aa: CASSTRTSEGETQYF; cdr3_nt: TGTGCCAGCAGCACCAGGACTTCGGAGGGAGAGACCCAGTACTTC
j_call: TRBJ2-5; v_call: TRBV5-1; d_call: TRBD1; clone_size: -; cdr3_aa: CASRLFGQGSFIETQYF; cdr3_nt: TGCGCCAGCAGGCTTTTCGGACAGGGGAGTTTCATTGAGACCCAGTACTTC
j_call: TRBJ1-1; v_call: TRBV18; d_call: -; clone_size: -; cdr3_aa: CASAPREGTPMNTEAFF; cdr3_nt: TGTGCCAGCGCCCCAAGGGAGGGAACCCCTATGAACACTGAAGCTTTCTTT
j_call: TRBJ2-7; v_call: TRBV6-1; d_call: -; clone_size: -; cdr3_aa: CASRFTRTYEQYF; cdr3_nt: TGTGCCAGCCGATTCACAAGAACCTACGAGCAGTACTTC
j_call: TRBJ1-5; v_call: TRBV6-6; d_call: -; clone_size: -; cdr3_aa: CASSRGRDSNQPQHF; cdr3_nt: TGTGCCAGCAGTCGGGGGAGGGATAGCAATCAGCCCCAGCATTTT
j_call: TRBJ2-2; v_call: TRBV6-6; d_call: -; clone_size: -; cdr3_aa: CASSSRGVVELFF; cdr3_nt: TGTGCCAGCAGTTCCCGCGGGGTGGTGGAGCTGTTTTTT